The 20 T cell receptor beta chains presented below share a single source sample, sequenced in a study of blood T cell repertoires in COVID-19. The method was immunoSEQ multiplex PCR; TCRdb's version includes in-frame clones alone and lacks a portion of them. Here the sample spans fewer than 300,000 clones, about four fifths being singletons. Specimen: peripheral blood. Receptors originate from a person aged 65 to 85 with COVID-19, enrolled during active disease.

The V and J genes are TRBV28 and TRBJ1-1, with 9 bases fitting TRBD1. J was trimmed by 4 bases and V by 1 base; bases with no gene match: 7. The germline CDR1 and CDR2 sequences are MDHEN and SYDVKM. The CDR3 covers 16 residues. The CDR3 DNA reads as TGTGCCAGCAGTTTATTGGGACAGGGTGTAATCACTGAAGCTTTCTTT. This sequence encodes CASSLLGQGVITEAFF. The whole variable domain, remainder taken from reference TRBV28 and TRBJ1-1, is DVKVTQSSRYLVKRTGEKVFLECVQDMDHENMFWYRQDPGLGLRLIYFSYDVKMKEKGDIPEGYSVSREKKERFSLILESASTNQTSMYLCASSLLGQGVITEAFFGQGTRLTVV.

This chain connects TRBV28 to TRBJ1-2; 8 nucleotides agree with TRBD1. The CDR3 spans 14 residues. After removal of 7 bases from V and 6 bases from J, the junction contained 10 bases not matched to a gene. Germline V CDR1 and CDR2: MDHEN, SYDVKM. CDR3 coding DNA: TGTGCCAGCAAAAAGCTCAGGGGGCCCAATGGCTACACCTTC. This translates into CASKKLRGPNGYTF.

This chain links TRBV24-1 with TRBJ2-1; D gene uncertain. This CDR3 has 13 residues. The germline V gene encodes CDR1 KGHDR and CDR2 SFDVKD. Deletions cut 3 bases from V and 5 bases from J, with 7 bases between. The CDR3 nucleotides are TGTGCCACCAGTGATAAAACGGACAATGAGCAGTTCTTC. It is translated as CATSDKTDNEQFF.

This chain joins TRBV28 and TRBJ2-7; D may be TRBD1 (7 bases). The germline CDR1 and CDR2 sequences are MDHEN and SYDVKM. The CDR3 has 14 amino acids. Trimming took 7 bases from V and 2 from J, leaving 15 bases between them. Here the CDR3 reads CASTQAGQTYEQYF. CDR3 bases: TGTGCCAGCACCCAGGCGGGACAGACCTACGAGCAGTACTTC.

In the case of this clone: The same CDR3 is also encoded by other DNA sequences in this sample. Here the CDR3 reads CASSLTGGETQYF. CDR3 DNA sequence: TGTGCCAGCAGCCTGACAGGGGGGGAGACCCAGTACTTC. The chain carries TRBV7-3 and TRBJ2-5; 9 positions agree with TRBD1. V lost 5 bases to trimming and J lost 5 bases; unmatched junction nucleotides: 3. Germline-derived CDR1 and CDR2 are SGHTA and FQGTGA. This CDR3 is built from 13 residues.

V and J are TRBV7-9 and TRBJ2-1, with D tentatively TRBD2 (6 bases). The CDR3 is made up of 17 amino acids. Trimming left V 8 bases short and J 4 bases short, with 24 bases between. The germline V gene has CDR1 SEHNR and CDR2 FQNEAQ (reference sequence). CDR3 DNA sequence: TGTGCCAGCCGGAGGGAACCAGAGACGACGAAATACAATGAGCAGTTCTTC. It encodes CASRREPETTKYNEQFF. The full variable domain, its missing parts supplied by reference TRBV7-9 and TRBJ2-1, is DTGVSQNPRHKITKRGQNVTFRCDPISEHNRLYWYRQTLGQGPEFLTYFQNEAQLEKSRLLSDRFSAERPKGSFSTLEIQRTEQGDSAMYLCASRREPETTKYNEQFFGPGTRLTVL.

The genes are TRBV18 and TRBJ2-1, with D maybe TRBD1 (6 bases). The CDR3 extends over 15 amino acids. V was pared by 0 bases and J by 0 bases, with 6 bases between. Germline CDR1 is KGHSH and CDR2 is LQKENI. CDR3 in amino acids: CASSPPGGSYNEQFF. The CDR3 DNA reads TGTGCCAGCTCACCACCAGGGGGCTCCTACAATGAGCAGTTCTTC.

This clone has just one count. This CDR3 is CASSNRAEAFF. DNA of the CDR3: TGTGCCAGCAGTAACAGGGCTGAAGCTTTCTTT. The chain links TRBV11-2 to TRBJ1-1, with D possibly being TRBD1 (6 bases). Trimming removed 6 bases from V and 6 bases from J, with 8 bases in between. Germline V gives CDR1 SGHAT, CDR2 FQNNGV. The CDR3 is 11 amino acids.

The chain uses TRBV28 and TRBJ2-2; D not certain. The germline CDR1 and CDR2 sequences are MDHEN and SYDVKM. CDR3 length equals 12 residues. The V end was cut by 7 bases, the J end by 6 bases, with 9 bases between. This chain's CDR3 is CASTSSAGELFF. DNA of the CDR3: TGTGCCAGCACCTCAAGCGCCGGGGAGCTGTTTTTT.

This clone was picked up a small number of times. Written as DNA, the CDR3 is TGCAGCGTATTAGCGGGCTCTGGGGCCAACGTCCTGACTTTC. Translating gives CSVLAGSGANVLTF. The V gene is TRBV29-1, the J gene TRBJ2-6; TRBD2 agrees at 7 bases. Germline CDR1 reads SQVTM; CDR2 reads ANQGSEA. V gave up 6 bases and J gave up 0 bases; unmatched junction bases: 2. The CDR3 sequence is 14 residues long.

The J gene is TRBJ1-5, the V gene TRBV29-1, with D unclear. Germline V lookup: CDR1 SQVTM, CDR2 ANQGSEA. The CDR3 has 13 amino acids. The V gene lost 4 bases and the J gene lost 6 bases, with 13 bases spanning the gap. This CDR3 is CSVVVMAGQPQHF. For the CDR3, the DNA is TGCAGCGTTGTGGTCATGGCAGGTCAGCCCCAGCATTTT.

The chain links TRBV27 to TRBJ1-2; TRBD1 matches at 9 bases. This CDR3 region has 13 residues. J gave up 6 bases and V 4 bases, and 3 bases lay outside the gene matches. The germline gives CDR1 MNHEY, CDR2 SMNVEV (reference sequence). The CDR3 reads CASSSRQGDGYTF. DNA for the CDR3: TGTGCCAGCAGTTCCCGACAGGGGGATGGCTACACCTTC.

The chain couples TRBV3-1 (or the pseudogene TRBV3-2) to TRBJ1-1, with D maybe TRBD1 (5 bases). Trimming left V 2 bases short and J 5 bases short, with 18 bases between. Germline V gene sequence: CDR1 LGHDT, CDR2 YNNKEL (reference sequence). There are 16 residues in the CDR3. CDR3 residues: CASSQWFGGGETEAFF. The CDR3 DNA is TGTGCCAGCAGCCAATGGTTCGGGGGAGGAGAAACTGAAGCTTTCTTT.

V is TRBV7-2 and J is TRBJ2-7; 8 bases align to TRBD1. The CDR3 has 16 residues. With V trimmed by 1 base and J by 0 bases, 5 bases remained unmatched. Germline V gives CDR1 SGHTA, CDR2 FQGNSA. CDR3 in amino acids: CASSLDGQGPSYEQYF. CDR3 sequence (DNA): TGTGCCAGCAGCTTAGACGGACAGGGTCCCTCCTACGAGCAGTACTTC.

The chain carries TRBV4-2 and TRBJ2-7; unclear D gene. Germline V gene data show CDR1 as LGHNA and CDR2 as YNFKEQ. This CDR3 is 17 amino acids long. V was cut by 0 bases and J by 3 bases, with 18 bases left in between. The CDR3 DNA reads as TGTGCCAGCAGCCAAGATCTAGGCTACCAACCTTTCTACGAGCAGTACTTC. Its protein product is CASSQDLGYQPFYEQYF.

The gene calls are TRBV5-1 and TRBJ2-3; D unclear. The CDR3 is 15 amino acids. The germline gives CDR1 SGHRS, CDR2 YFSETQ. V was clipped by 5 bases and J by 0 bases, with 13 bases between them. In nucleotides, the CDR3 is TGCGCCAGCAGTCCTGGAGTTATAAGCACAGATACGCAGTATTTT. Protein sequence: CASSPGVISTDTQYF.

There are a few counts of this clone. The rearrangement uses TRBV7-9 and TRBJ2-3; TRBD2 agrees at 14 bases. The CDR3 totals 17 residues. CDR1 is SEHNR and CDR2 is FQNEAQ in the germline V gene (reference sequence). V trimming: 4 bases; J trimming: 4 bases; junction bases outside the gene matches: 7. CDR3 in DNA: TGTGCCAGCAGCTCGGGGACTAGCGGGAGAGTAGCAGATACGCAGTATTTT. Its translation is CASSSGTSGRVADTQYF.

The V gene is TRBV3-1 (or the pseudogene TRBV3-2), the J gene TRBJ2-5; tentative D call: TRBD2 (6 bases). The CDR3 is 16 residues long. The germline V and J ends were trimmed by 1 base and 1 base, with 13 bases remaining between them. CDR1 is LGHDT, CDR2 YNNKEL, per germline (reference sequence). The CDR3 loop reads CASSQGYGGTQETQYF. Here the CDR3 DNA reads TGTGCCAGCAGCCAAGGATATGGCGGGACCCAAGAGACCCAGTACTTC.

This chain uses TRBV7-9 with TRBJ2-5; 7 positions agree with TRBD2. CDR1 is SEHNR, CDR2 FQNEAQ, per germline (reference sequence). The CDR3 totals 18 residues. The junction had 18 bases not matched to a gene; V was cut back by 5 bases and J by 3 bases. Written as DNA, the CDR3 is TGTGCCAGCAGCCCTGGCCGTCGAGTCGCGGGGGAGAAAGAGACCCAGTACTTC. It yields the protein CASSPGRRVAGEKETQYF.

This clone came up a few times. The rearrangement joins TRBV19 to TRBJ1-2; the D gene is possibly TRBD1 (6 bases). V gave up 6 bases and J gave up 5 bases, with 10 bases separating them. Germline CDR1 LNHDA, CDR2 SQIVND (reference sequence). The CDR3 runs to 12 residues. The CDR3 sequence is CASRRTAYGYTF. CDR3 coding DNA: TGTGCCAGTAGGCGGACAGCTTATGGCTACACCTTC.